Listed here are 8 T cell receptor beta chains from one sample, sequenced in a study of post-analysis software for immune sequencing data (dated by TCRdb to the mid-2010s). What the authors observed across the whole study: Significantly higher frequencies in patients than in controls were found for about 5 TRBV segments, including TRBV5-6, TRBV5-1 and TRBV20-1.

Library creation used PCR. The sequencer was an Illumina HiSeq 2500. To reduce PCR and sequencing biases, unique molecular identifiers were incorporated into the TCR beta cDNA libraries. TCRdb reprocessing: public reads trimmed at Q25 with fastp, clones called with MiXCR, in-frame beta chains kept. CDR3 protein sequences are deduplicated, and each keeps its most common genes and DNA. The sample table lists about 540,000 distinct CDR3 sequences, approximately 34% of them with a count of one. Together, the top ten hold less than 6% of the sample. No antigen is known for these receptors. The material sequenced was blood. These receptors were obtained from a girl aged 2 to 17 with multiple sclerosis.

The chain recombines TRBV15 with TRBJ2-7, with D possibly matching TRBD1 (5 bases). This CDR3 is built from 12 residues. Per germline, CDR1 LNHNV and CDR2 YYDKDF (reference sequence). The V and J ends lost 0 bases and 5 bases respectively, with 5 bases between them. CDR3 nucleotide sequence: TGTGCCACCAGCAGAGACAGGGACGAGCAGTACTTC. Its translation is CATSRDRDEQYF.

Comment on this clonotype: A much larger clonotype is one base distant, so this may be a read error. The chain employs TRBV6-6 and TRBJ2-5, with 8 bases lining up with TRBD2. The CDR3 sequence is 15 residues long. Germline V lookup: CDR1 MNHNY, CDR2 SVGAGI (reference sequence). The CDR3 DNA sequence: TGTGTCAGCAGTCCCGGACCGGGGGGGCAAGAGACCCAGTACTTC. As protein: CVSSPGPGGQETQYF.

The chain combines TRBV5-1 with TRBJ2-5; 7 nucleotides align to TRBD1. V shed 7 bases, J shed 1 base, and the junction held 4 bases outside the gene matches. The CDR3 totals 13 residues. Per the germline V gene, CDR1 is SGHRS and CDR2 is YFSETQ. CDR3 sequence: CASGPGGQETQYF. The DNA for the CDR3 is TGCGCCAGCGGTCCAGGGGGCCAAGAGACCCAGTACTTC.

This clonotype came up a few times. The chain uses TRBV9 and TRBJ2-7; no firm D call. CDR3 length: 14 amino acids. Per the germline V gene, CDR1 is SGDLS and CDR2 is YYNGEE. The V end was cut by 0 bases, the J end by 0 bases, with 7 bases between. The CDR3 nucleotides read TGTGCCAGCAGCGTAGCACCAGACTCCTACGAGCAGTACTTC. This sequence encodes CASSVAPDSYEQYF.

Only one count was recorded for this clonotype. The junction departs from germline at one end; a sequencing error may be responsible. The chain combines TRBV12-3 or TRBV12-4 with TRBJ2-7, with 10 bases identical to TRBD2. The CDR3 is made up of 14 amino acids. The CDR3, as DNA: TGTGCCGGCAGTACCGGGACTAGCGCATACGAGCAGTACTTC. Protein product: CAGSTGTSAYEQYF.

This clonotype came up a few times. The chain uses TRBV7-9 and TRBJ2-5; TRBD1 might be the D (6 bases). Germline V gene lookup returns CDR1 SEHNR and CDR2 FQNEAQ (reference sequence). This CDR3 is 15 amino acids long. Trimming shortened V by 7 bases and J by 3 bases, and 18 bases separated the two germline ends. CDR3 nucleotide sequence: TGTGCCAGCACCCCAGCTACAGGGTGGGAAGAGACCCAGTACTTC. This codes for CASTPATGWEETQYF.

The genes are TRBV3-1 and TRBJ2-5; D might be TRBD1 (6 bases). The germline V gene has CDR1 LGHDT and CDR2 YNNKEL (reference sequence). With 7 bases removed from V and 5 bases from J, the gap between germline ends came to 14 bases. The CDR3 consists of 13 residues. In DNA, the CDR3 is TGTGCCAGCAATACAGGGTATCTCGAGACCCAGTACTTC. As protein: CASNTGYLETQYF.

The V gene is TRBV7-2, the J gene TRBJ2-7; possibly TRBD1 for D (6 bases). This CDR3 contains 14 residues. The V end was cut by 1 base, the J end by 3 bases, with 10 bases between. Germline assignment: CDR1 SGHTA and CDR2 FQGNSA. CDR3 residues: CASSLGGTYYEQYF. The CDR3, as DNA: TGTGCCAGCAGCTTAGGGGGGACATACTACGAGCAGTACTTC. The complete variable domain, with remaining parts taken from reference TRBV7-2 and TRBJ2-7, reads GAGVSQSPSNKVTEKGKDVELRCDPISGHTALYWYRQSLGQGLEFLIYFQGNSAPDKSGLPSDRFSAERTGGSVSTLTIQRTQQEDSAVYLCASSLGGTYYEQYFGPGTRLTVT.